The source of this T cell receptor beta chain is a study of cytomegalovirus exposure and HLA in healthy donors. Overall study context: About 200 million T cells yielded fewer than 120 million unique TCR beta sequences in earlier analysis.

Healthy bone marrow donors supplied every sample. Study-level results: According to reports, the classifier identified cytomegalovirus status with high specificity and sensitivity. Among TCR beta chains, those listed as cytomegalovirus-associated numbered about 160.

The PCR used 60 Vbeta and 13 Jbeta primers. Using immunoSEQ multiplex PCR, the repertoire was profiled, and TCRdb retains in-frame clones only, with some absent. The table shows roughly 92,000 clones, with approximately 80% occurring only once. As concerns this clone: Its antigen is undetermined.

Sequences were obtained from PBMCs. The source is a woman in her forties or fifties in good health and CMV-seropositive.

The chain's CDR3 is CASSFTGGETYEQYF. CDR3 nucleotide sequence: TGCGCCAGCAGCTTCACGGGGGGCGAAACCTACGAGCAGTACTTC. The chain employs TRBV5-1 and TRBJ2-7; possibly TRBD2 for D (7 bases). CDR1 and CDR2 from the germline V gene are SGHRS and YFSETQ. The CDR3 covers 15 residues. Trimming stripped 2 bases from V and 2 bases from J, with 14 bases between.